The present T cell receptor beta chain was sequenced within a study of OX40 agonist ivuxolimab in advanced cancers. Study-level background: Participants averaged about 60 years of age (range roughly 20 to 90) and were around 85% male. Study results and caveats: On average, a greater number of expanded clones characterised CD8+ T cells relative to CD4+.

Germline V gene sequence: CDR1 SGDLS, CDR2 YYNGEE. There are 13 residues in the CDR3. Deletions cut 0 bases from V and 9 bases from J, with 11 bases between. This table comes from immunoSEQ multiplex PCR, and its TCRdb copy is limited to in-frame clones, with some not included. The data hold some 57,000 clones, with roughly 86% observed a single time. Concerning this clone itself: Antigen specificity is unknown.

The sequencing here drew on CD4+ or CD8+ T cells sorted from blood, taken in a trial of the OX40 agonist ivuxolimab. The chain has TRBV9 and TRBJ2-3; D ambiguous. The receptor's source is an adult with an advanced solid tumor such as melanoma, head and neck, liver or kidney cancer. CDR3 nucleotides: TGTGCCAGCAGCGTAGATCTGGGCTCGACGCAGTATTTT. Translating gives CASSVDLGSTQYF. Together with reference TRBV9 and TRBJ2-3, the CDR3 gives the full variable domain: DSGVTQTPKHLITATGQRVTLRCSPRSGDLSVYWYQQSLDQGLQFLIQYYNGEERAKGNILERFSAQQFPDLHSELNLSSLELGDSALYFCASSVDLGSTQYFGPGTRLTVL.